This passage covers 21 T cell receptor beta chains from one sample sequenced in a study of identical twins. TCRdb reanalysed the 5' RACE reads using MiXCR and keeps one entry per CDR3 protein. The table shows 350,000 or so distinct CDR3 sequences, with 8.5% to 10% occurring only once. The material sequenced was naive T cells sorted from blood. Source of these receptors: a woman aged 50 to 65 in good health.

This clonotype turned up a few times. J is TRBJ2-5 and V is TRBV20-1; 8 positions match TRBD1. CDR1 and CDR2 from the germline V gene are DFQATT and SNEGSKA (reference sequence). The CDR3 spans 14 residues. Germline trimming cut 4 bases from V and 5 bases from J; bases unmatched to any gene: 9. CDR3 in DNA: TGCAGTGCTAAGGAACCAGGGGGCTTTGAGACCCAGTACTTC. This gives the protein CSAKEPGGFETQYF.

As for this clonotype: A read error may explain this, as a much larger clone is one base away. The V gene is TRBV20-1, the J gene TRBJ2-4; 14 positions match TRBD2. CDR3 length equals 18 residues. The V gene's germline CDR1 is DFQATT and CDR2 SNEGSKA (reference sequence). The CDR3 reads CSARSFSPGLAGVNIPYF. CDR3 nucleotide sequence: TGCAGTGCTAGATCTTTTAGCCCGGGACTAGCGGGAGTGAACATTCCGTACTTC.

The V and J genes are TRBV5-6 and TRBJ2-7; D is perhaps TRBD1 (7 bases). Trimming removed 4 bases from V and 2 bases from J, with 16 bases in between. The CDR3 runs to 15 residues. From germline, CDR1 is SGHDT and CDR2 YYEEEE. CDR3 protein: CASSPQGGTPYEQYV. The CDR3 DNA reads TGTGCCAGCAGCCCGCAGGGGGGTACCCCCTACGAGCAGTACGTC.

This clonotype was seen a handful of times. The rearrangement links TRBV7-9 to TRBJ2-7, with a possible D match to TRBD2 (6 bases). The CDR3 contains 19 residues. Germline CDR1 reads SEHNR; CDR2 reads FQNEAQ (reference sequence). Trimming shortened V by 2 bases and J by 2 bases, and 25 bases separated the two germline ends. The CDR3 nucleotides read TGTGCCAGCAGCTTAATGGGGGGAGGAGAGACGGGGGTTCCCTACGAGCAGTACTTC. Encoded protein: CASSLMGGGETGVPYEQYF. Drawing the rest from reference TRBV7-9 and TRBJ2-7, the complete variable domain is DTGVSQNPRHKITKRGQNVTFRCDPISEHNRLYWYRQTLGQGPEFLTYFQNEAQLEKSRLLSDRFSAERPKGSFSTLEIQRTEQGDSAMYLCASSLMGGGETGVPYEQYFGPGTRLTVT.

This clonotype was picked up a small number of times. V usage is TRBV5-1 and J usage is TRBJ1-1; 9 positions match TRBD1. Trimming at V came to 0 bases and at J to 8 bases, leaving 8 bases not matched to a gene. Germline V lookup: CDR1 SGHRS, CDR2 YFSETQ. The CDR3 extends over 15 amino acids. The CDR3 coding sequence is TGCGCCAGCAGCTTGGTTTCTCCGGGACAGGGCGAAGCTTTCTTT. It yields the protein CASSLVSPGQGEAFF.

This chain connects TRBV4-2 to TRBJ2-2; D unresolved. V was trimmed by 1 base and J by 3 bases, leaving 12 bases between them. There are 16 residues in the CDR3. In germline, CDR1 is LGHNA, CDR2 YNFKEQ. CDR3 residues: CASSQVPLGYTGELFF. The CDR3, as DNA: TGTGCCAGCAGCCAAGTCCCCCTCGGATACACCGGGGAGCTGTTTTTT.

The chain is built from TRBV7-2 and TRBJ2-2; a possible D gene is TRBD1 (6 bases). V was cut by 3 bases and J by 7 bases, with 12 bases left in between. Germline CDR1 reads SGHTA; CDR2 reads FQGNSA. CDR3 length: 14 residues. CDR3 in DNA: TGTGCCAGCAGCTTCCGGACAGCGGTCGGGGAGCTGTTTTTT. It translates to CASSFRTAVGELFF.

In this sample, this clonotype turned up many times. The chain is built from TRBV29-1 and TRBJ1-1; D gene uncertain. V was shortened by 7 bases and J by 2 bases, with 5 bases between the two germline ends. This CDR3 contains 10 residues. Per germline, CDR1 SQVTM and CDR2 ANQGSEA. The CDR3 spells CSGANTEAFF. The CDR3 DNA sequence: TGCAGCGGCGCAAACACTGAAGCTTTCTTT.

This clonotype has only a few counts. The chain joins TRBV6-2 or TRBV6-3 to TRBJ1-5, with D unresolved. Germline-derived CDR1 and CDR2 are MNHEY and SVGEGT. Trimming removed 3 bases at V and 4 bases at J, with 10 bases between. The CDR3 is 14 residues long. The CDR3 protein is CASSYKSGNQPQHF. DNA of the CDR3: TGTGCCAGCAGTTATAAGTCCGGGAATCAGCCCCAGCATTTT.

The chain joins TRBV5-4 to TRBJ2-5; 8 nucleotides align to TRBD1. Germline V gene sequence: CDR1 SGHNT, CDR2 YYREEE (reference sequence). With 4 bases clipped from V and 1 base from J, the junction kept 6 bases outside the gene matches. This CDR3 comprises 15 residues. The CDR3 DNA follows: TGTGCCAGCAGCAGCCTTGGACAGGGCCAAGAGACCCAGTACTTC. Protein: CASSSLGQGQETQYF.

V gene TRBV20-1 combines with J gene TRBJ2-1; D call uncertain. This CDR3 spans 13 amino acids. Germline CDR1 DFQATT, CDR2 SNEGSKA (reference sequence). V was cut by 6 bases and J by 7 bases, with 16 bases left in between. The CDR3 loop is CSASGKIGNEQFF. CDR3 DNA: TGCAGTGCCTCTGGTAAGATCGGGAATGAGCAGTTCTTC.

Points on this clonotype: Germline and junction disagree at one end, which may indicate a read error. The chain combines TRBV5-1 with TRBJ2-1, with TRBD1 as a possible D gene (6 bases). The CDR3 length is 19 residues. Per germline, CDR1 SGHRS and CDR2 YFSETQ. CDR3: CASSDGVWDQGISYDEQFF. Written as DNA, the CDR3 is TGCGCCAGCAGCGATGGGGTTTGGGACCAGGGGATTTCCTACGATGAGCAGTTCTTC. Looking up the rest from reference TRBV5-1 and TRBJ2-1 gives the full variable domain: KAGVTQTPRYLIKTRGQQVTLSCSPISGHRSVSWYQQTPGQGLQFLFEYFSETQRNKGNFPGRFSGRQFSNSRSEMNVSTLELGDSALYLCASSDGVWDQGISYDEQFFGPGTRLTVL.

In this sample, this clonotype turned up many times. The chain uses TRBV12-3 or TRBV12-4 and TRBJ2-2, with TRBD2 identical over 11 bases. The CDR3 runs 15 residues. Losses at the gene ends were 6 bases for V and 4 bases for J; bases not matched to a gene: 4. In DNA form, the CDR3 reads TGTGCCAGCAGCCGAACTAGCGGGGGCACCGGGGAGCTGTTTTTT. This codes for CASSRTSGGTGELFF.

There are many counts of this clonotype. The chain combines TRBV24-1 with TRBJ2-2, with 9 bases fitting TRBD1. Germline CDR1 is KGHDR and CDR2 is SFDVKD. Trimming took 3 bases from V and 0 from J; bases not matched to a gene: 1. CDR3 size: 16 residues. The CDR3 spells CATSDTGGANTGELFF. CDR3 DNA sequence: TGTGCCACCAGTGATACAGGGGGCGCGAACACCGGGGAGCTGTTTTTT.

This clonotype has a handful of counts. The CDR3 coding sequence is TGTGCCAGCAGCTTAGGGCCCGGGACAGGGGGCACAGATACGCAGTATTTT. Residues: CASSLGPGTGGTDTQYF. The chain is built from TRBV11-3 and TRBJ2-3, with 10 bases fitting TRBD1. The CDR3 totals 17 residues. The trim removed 1 base at V and 1 base at J, leaving 5 bases unmatched. Looked up from germline, CDR1 is SGHNT and CDR2 is YENEEA.

This rearrangement joins TRBV29-1 to TRBJ1-4; D is possibly TRBD1 (6 bases). The germline CDR1 and CDR2 sequences are SQVTM and ANQGSEA. V lost 8 bases and J lost 2, with 12 bases in between. The CDR3 runs to 13 residues. The chain's CDR3 is CSPTQGTNEKLFF. Written as DNA, the CDR3 is TGCAGCCCGACTCAGGGGACTAATGAAAAACTGTTTTTT.

This clonotype showed up many times. The chain has TRBV12-3 or TRBV12-4 and TRBJ1-6, with unresolved D. Trimming stripped 6 bases from V and 9 bases from J, with 12 bases between. CDR3 length: 13 residues. CDR3 loop: CASSLTVGSPLHF. The CDR3, as DNA: TGTGCCAGCAGCCTGACCGTTGGTTCACCCCTCCACTTT.

The V call is TRBV7-6, the J call TRBJ2-1; 12 nucleotides line up with TRBD1. V lost 5 bases, J lost 7 bases, and 12 bases stayed unmatched. Per germline, CDR1 SGHVS and CDR2 FNYEAQ. The CDR3 has 17 residues. The CDR3 DNA reads TGTGCCAGCAGCGAAGACCCCGGGACAGGGGGCGATAATGAGCAGTTCTTC. It specifies CASSEDPGTGGDNEQFF.

Only a few counts were recorded for this clonotype. V is TRBV7-3 and J is TRBJ2-2; D remains unclear. The CDR3 consists of 12 residues. CDR1 is SGHTA and CDR2 is FQGTGA in the germline V gene. Trimming cost V 2 bases and J 7 bases, with 5 bases left between them. The CDR3 region is CASSLPGGELFF. The CDR3 nucleotides read TGTGCCAGCAGCTTACCTGGCGGGGAGCTGTTTTTT.

There are a few counts of this clonotype. The rearrangement links TRBV12-5 to TRBJ1-1; D perhaps matches TRBD1 (5 bases). The CDR3 is 14 amino acids. CDR1 is LGHNT, CDR2 FRNRAP, per germline. Trimming pared 1 base from V and 0 bases from J, leaving 6 bases between. This CDR3 reads CASGLGGVNTEAFF. CDR3 DNA sequence: TGTGCTAGTGGTTTGGGGGGGGTGAACACTGAAGCTTTCTTT.

The chain couples TRBV19 to TRBJ1-1; D is perhaps TRBD1 (5 bases). The CDR3 extends over 15 amino acids. Trimming stripped 7 bases from V and 0 bases from J, with 15 bases between. The germline V gene encodes CDR1 LNHDA and CDR2 SQIVND (reference sequence). CDR3 sequence: CASTQMGDVNTEAFF. The CDR3 DNA reads as TGTGCCAGTACCCAGATGGGGGATGTGAACACTGAAGCTTTCTTT.